This passage covers 23 T cell receptor beta chains from one sample sequenced in a study of cytomegalovirus exposure and HLA in healthy donors. In the PCR, 60 Vbeta and 13 Jbeta primers were used. TCRdb keeps only in-frame clones here, not all; method: immunoSEQ multiplex PCR. The sample lists 150,000 to 200,000 clones; about 75% were seen once. Sequencing was carried out using PBMCs. The receptors stem from a man aged 50-60 years in good health and CMV-seropositive.

V usage is TRBV28 and J usage is TRBJ2-2, with D possibly TRBD2 on 6 matching bases. CDR3 length: 16 residues. V lost 5 bases to trimming and J lost 0 bases, with 13 bases between them. The germline V gene has CDR1 MDHEN and CDR2 SYDVKM. The CDR3 spells CASSHRTTSNTGELFF. The CDR3 DNA sequence: TGTGCCAGCAGTCACCGGACTACCTCGAACACCGGGGAGCTGTTTTTT.

This clone has more than one count but fewer than ten. The CDR3 DNA sequence: TGTGCCAGTACGTTACAGGGAGAGTGGTATGGCTACACCTTC. Its translation: CASTLQGEWYGYTF. The rearrangement joins TRBV19 to TRBJ1-2; possible D gene TRBD1, 6 bases. This CDR3 contains 14 residues. The germline V and J ends were trimmed by 7 bases and 5 bases, with 17 bases remaining between them. In germline, CDR1 is LNHDA, CDR2 SQIVND (reference sequence).

The genes are TRBV18 and TRBJ2-5; 10 nucleotides match TRBD1. There are 15 residues in the CDR3. V shed 4 bases, J shed 3 bases, and the junction held 5 bases outside the gene matches. Germline V lookup: CDR1 KGHSH, CDR2 LQKENI. As DNA, the CDR3 is TGTGCCAGCTCACGCGGGACAGGGGAAGAAGAGACCCAGTACTTC. Translated: CASSRGTGEEETQYF.

This clone occurred once. An end of the junction does not agree with germline; a read error may underlie this. The CDR3 bases are TGTTCCAGCAGCTCCAGGGACACTGAAGCTTTCTTT. This translates into CSSSSRDTEAFF. V and J are TRBV7-9 and TRBJ1-1; D is possibly TRBD1 (5 bases). The CDR3 contains 12 residues. CDR1 and CDR2 (germline): SEHNR, FQNEAQ (reference sequence).

The chain recombines TRBV14 with TRBJ2-7, with D perhaps matching TRBD2 (6 bases). The germline gives CDR1 SGHDN, CDR2 FVKESK. This CDR3 has 14 amino acids. Trimming pared 1 base from V and 6 bases from J, leaving 13 bases between. CDR3 protein: CASSQGSLASEQYV. The CDR3 DNA is TGTGCCAGCAGCCAAGGCTCTCTAGCGAGCGAGCAGTACGTC.

The chain has TRBV6-5 and TRBJ2-1; the match to TRBD1 covers 8 bases. There are 15 residues in the CDR3. The V segment lost 6 bases and the J segment 4 bases; nucleotides outside the gene matches: 8. Per the germline V gene, CDR1 is MNHEY and CDR2 is SVGAGI. CDR3 region: CASSTDRGTYNEQFF. The CDR3, as DNA: TGTGCCAGCAGCACCGACAGGGGTACGTACAATGAGCAGTTCTTC.

V gene TRBV6-4 combines with J gene TRBJ2-7; D is perhaps TRBD2 (5 bases). CDR3 length equals 18 residues. V lost 0 bases to trimming and J lost 1 base, with 19 bases between them. Per germline, CDR1 MRHNA and CDR2 SNTAGT. The CDR3 loop reads CASSDSIRGKGRSYEQYV. The CDR3 coding sequence is TGTGCCAGCAGTGACTCGATTCGAGGGAAAGGACGGTCCTACGAGCAGTACGTC.

V gene TRBV28 combines with J gene TRBJ1-1; D is undetermined. Germline loops: CDR1 MDHEN, CDR2 SYDVKM. The V end lost 5 bases, the J end lost 6 bases, and 13 bases lay between the germline ends. The CDR3 is 13 residues long. The CDR3 protein is CASSPHGESEAFF. The CDR3 bases are TGTGCCAGCAGTCCCCACGGGGAGTCTGAAGCTTTCTTT.

V usage is TRBV18 and J usage is TRBJ1-5; D perhaps matches TRBD1 (5 bases). The CDR3 consists of 14 residues. The V end lost 2 bases, the J end lost 5 bases, and 10 bases lay between the germline ends. Germline CDR1 KGHSH, CDR2 LQKENI. This chain's CDR3 is CASSPSRADQPQHF. The CDR3 region has the DNA TGTGCCAGCTCACCAAGCAGGGCGGATCAGCCCCAGCATTTT.

V gene TRBV10-3 combines with J gene TRBJ2-3, with D possibly being TRBD2 (7 bases). Germline V gene data show CDR1 as ENHRY and CDR2 as SYGVKD. The V and J ends lost 10 bases and 2 bases respectively, with 16 bases between them. The length of the CDR3 is 14 residues. The CDR3 nucleotides read TGTGCCAATGGAGCCGGGGGGCCCACAGATACGCAGTATTTT. It encodes CANGAGGPTDTQYF.

The chain is built from TRBV7-2 and TRBJ2-3; weak D call: TRBD2 (5 bases). CDR1 is SGHTA and CDR2 is FQGNSA in the germline V gene. CDR3 length: 18 amino acids. Deletions cut 3 bases from V and 2 bases from J, with 21 bases between. Here the CDR3 reads CASSFYPRGASNTDTQYF. For the CDR3, the DNA is TGTGCCAGCAGCTTCTACCCTCGGGGAGCATCGAACACAGATACGCAGTATTTT.

This chain connects TRBV5-1 to TRBJ1-5, with 10 bases matching TRBD1. Germline CDR1 SGHRS, CDR2 YFSETQ. The CDR3 loop spans 15 amino acids. V lost 2 bases, J lost 5 bases, and 4 bases stayed unmatched. CDR3 amino acids: CASSLGTGVHQPQHF. The DNA for the CDR3 is TGCGCCAGCAGCTTAGGGACAGGGGTCCATCAGCCCCAGCATTTT. Variable domain in full (rest from reference TRBV5-1 and TRBJ1-5): KAGVTQTPRYLIKTRGQQVTLSCSPISGHRSVSWYQQTPGQGLQFLFEYFSETQRNKGNFPGRFSGRQFSNSRSEMNVSTLELGDSALYLCASSLGTGVHQPQHFGDGTRLSIL.

The rearrangement links TRBV10-1 to TRBJ2-4; a possible D gene is TRBD2 (7 bases). Trimming removed 6 bases at V and 0 bases at J, with 27 bases between. This CDR3 has 20 amino acids. Germline V CDR1 and CDR2: WNHNN, SYGVQD (reference sequence). The CDR3: CASRPQRIGGGRLAKNIQYF. The DNA of the CDR3 is TGCGCCAGCAGGCCCCAGCGTATCGGGGGCGGGAGACTAGCCAAAAACATTCAGTACTTC.

The gene calls are TRBV6-5 and TRBJ1-1; D gene uncertain. Trimming took off 5 bases at V and 0 bases at J, with 7 bases between the two ends. There are 13 residues in the CDR3. Germline-derived CDR1 and CDR2 are MNHEY and SVGAGI. In DNA, the CDR3 is TGTGCCAGCAGTGTATACTTGAACACTGAAGCTTTCTTT. Translated, it gives CASSVYLNTEAFF.

The genes are TRBV6-6 and TRBJ2-7, with 7 nucleotides matching TRBD2. V lost 3 bases, J lost 12 bases, and 14 bases stayed unmatched. CDR3 length: 14 residues. Per germline, CDR1 MNHNY and CDR2 SVGAGI (reference sequence). In DNA form, the CDR3 reads TGTGCCAGCAGTTATCACGTGGCGGACCCGGGAGGGTACTTC. Protein: CASSYHVADPGGYF.

The chain links TRBV5-4 to TRBJ2-3, with a weak D call TRBD2 (7 bases). Trimming removed 7 bases at V and 1 base at J, with 19 bases between. Germline V gene sequence: CDR1 SGHNT, CDR2 YYREEE (reference sequence). CDR3 length: 16 residues. The CDR3 is CASGGGPLWGTDTQYF. DNA of the CDR3: TGTGCCAGCGGGGGGGGGCCGTTGTGGGGCACAGATACGCAGTATTTT.

The table lists this clone with a few counts. The sample contains more than one DNA sequence encoding this CDR3. The chain couples TRBV5-1 to TRBJ1-6, with D maybe TRBD1 (6 bases). The germline CDR1 and CDR2 sequences are SGHRS and YFSETQ. V dropped 0 bases and J dropped 6 bases, with 7 bases sitting between them. The CDR3 sequence is 14 residues long. This CDR3 reads CASSLEGGNSPLHF. The CDR3 DNA sequence: TGCGCCAGCAGCTTGGAAGGGGGTAATTCACCCCTCCACTTT.

This chain joins TRBV2 and TRBJ1-2; D is unclear. Germline CDR1 is SNHLY and CDR2 is FYNNEI. CDR3 length: 14 residues. Trimming cost V 3 bases and J 0 bases, with 8 bases left between them. In nucleotides, the CDR3 is TGTGCCAGCAGTGAGAGGGATTCTAACTATGGCTACACCTTC. Its protein product is CASSERDSNYGYTF.

The CDR3 here is CASSLEGGRKGGYTF. The CDR3 DNA is TGTGCCAGCAGCTTGGAGGGGGGGCGCAAAGGTGGCTACACCTTC. The chain employs TRBV5-4 and TRBJ1-2, with a possible D match to TRBD1 (6 bases). V lost 0 bases, J lost 7 bases, and 16 bases lay in between. Germline CDR1 is SGHNT and CDR2 is YYREEE (reference sequence). CDR3 size: 15 residues.

The chain carries TRBV6-6 and TRBJ2-7; a weak D match, TRBD2 (7 bases). This CDR3 comprises 14 residues. V lost 2 bases and J lost 1, with 9 bases in between. CDR1 MNHNY and CDR2 SVGAGI come from the germline V gene (reference sequence). The CDR3 coding sequence is TGTGCCAGCAGTTACGGGGGGGCATCCTACGAGCAGTACTTC. It encodes CASSYGGASYEQYF.

The chain links TRBV18 to TRBJ2-5, with 10 bases matching TRBD2. This CDR3 is built from 15 residues. CDR1 is KGHSH, CDR2 LQKENI, per germline. J lost 2 bases, V lost 6 bases, and 6 bases had no gene match. The CDR3 DNA follows: TGTGCCAGCTCCCCCGTAGCGGGGGGACAAGAGACCCAGTACTTC. Protein: CASSPVAGGQETQYF.

The chain uses TRBV4-3 and TRBJ2-7; D may be TRBD1 (5 bases). The CDR3 loop spans 14 amino acids. Trimming left V 0 bases short and J 2 bases short, with 8 bases between. Germline V gene data show CDR1 as LGHNA and CDR2 as YSLEER. CDR3 nucleotide sequence: TGCGCCAGCAGCCAAGAAGTAGGGGCCTACGAGCAGTACTTC. Translation gives CASSQEVGAYEQYF.

This clone was detected a few times. V gene TRBV28 combines with J gene TRBJ1-6, with TRBD1 matching over 8 bases. V dropped 2 bases and J dropped 10; count of bases not matched to a gene: 4. Germline V gene data show CDR1 as MDHEN and CDR2 as SYDVKM. CDR3 length: 14 amino acids. The CDR3 bases are TGTGCCAGCAGTTTAACAGGGGGTGGCTCACCCCTCCACTTT. Translating gives CASSLTGGGSPLHF.